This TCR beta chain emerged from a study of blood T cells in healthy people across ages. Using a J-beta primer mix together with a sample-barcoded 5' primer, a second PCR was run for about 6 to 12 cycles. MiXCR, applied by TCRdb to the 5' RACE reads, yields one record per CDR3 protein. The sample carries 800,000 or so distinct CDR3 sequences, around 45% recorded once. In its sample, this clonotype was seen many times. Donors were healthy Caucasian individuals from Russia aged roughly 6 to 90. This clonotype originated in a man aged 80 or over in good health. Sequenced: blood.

CDR3 nucleotide sequence: TGTGCCAGCAGCTTAGCAGGGGCGACCGGGGAGCTGTTTTTT. Its translation is CASSLAGATGELFF. This chain links TRBV7-2 with TRBJ2-2; D possibly corresponds to TRBD1 (5 bases). The CDR3 covers 14 residues. Trimming stripped 0 bases from V and 5 bases from J, with 7 bases between. Per the germline V gene, CDR1 is SGHTA and CDR2 is FQGNSA.